These T cell receptor beta chains were read from a single sample in a study of T cells in Graves' hyperthyroidism and ophthalmopathy. TCRdb fed the multiplex PCR reads into MiXCR, producing one record per CDR3 protein. The sample lists around 700,000 distinct CDR3 sequences; 30% to 40% were seen once. The sample comprised blood. These TCRs come from a woman between 40 and 55 years old with Graves' hyperthyroidism. CDR3s include the opening cysteine and the closing phenylalanine or tryptophan. Each record gives: clone size, V gene, D gene, J gene, CDR3 protein, CDR3 DNA. A D gene is named only where the DNA matches it firmly. The size entry is marked missing in some rows and otherwise reads once, few, many or a size class.

clone_size: many; v_call: TRBV6-6; d_call: NA; j_call: TRBJ2-2; cdr3_aa: CASSRGIDTGELFF; cdr3_nt: TGTGCCAGCAGTCGAGGAATCGACACCGGGGAGCTGTTTTTT
clone_size: few; v_call: TRBV4-3; d_call: TRBD1; j_call: TRBJ1-2; cdr3_aa: CASSERDREDYGYTF; cdr3_nt: TGCGCCAGCAGCGAGAGGGACAGGGAGGACTATGGCTACACCTTC
clone_size: many; v_call: TRBV29-1; d_call: TRBD1; j_call: TRBJ2-7; cdr3_aa: CSVRDRRYEQYF; cdr3_nt: TGCAGCGTACGGGACAGGCGCTACGAGCAGTACTTC
clone_size: many; v_call: TRBV10-3; d_call: NA; j_call: TRBJ1-5; cdr3_aa: CAISAPYSNQPQHF; cdr3_nt: TGTGCCATCAGTGCCCCATATAGCAATCAGCCCCAGCATTTT
clone_size: many; v_call: TRBV7-2; d_call: NA; j_call: TRBJ1-5; cdr3_aa: CASSLVNGNQPQHF; cdr3_nt: TGTGCCAGCAGCTTAGTTAACGGCAATCAGCCCCAGCATTTT
clone_size: NA; v_call: TRBV5-1; d_call: TRBD1; j_call: TRBJ1-5; cdr3_aa: CASSSGQGSSNQPQHF; cdr3_nt: TGCGCCAGCAGCTCAGGACAGGGATCCAGCAATCAGCCCCAGCATTTT
clone_size: NA; v_call: TRBV5-4; d_call: NA; j_call: TRBJ2-7; cdr3_aa: CASSQGGSRSEQYF; cdr3_nt: TGCGCCAGCAGCCAAGGTGGGAGCCGGTCCGAGCAGTACTTC
clone_size: NA; v_call: TRBV10-3; d_call: NA; j_call: TRBJ1-1; cdr3_aa: CASSPGQMMNTEAFF; cdr3_nt: TGTGCCAGCAGTCCCGGACAGATGATGAACACTGAAGCTTTCTTT
clone_size: few; v_call: TRBV6-6; d_call: TRBD1; j_call: TRBJ2-5; cdr3_aa: CASSRQGMDETQYF; cdr3_nt: TGTGCCAGCAGTCGACAGGGGATGGACGAGACCCAGTACTTC
clone_size: many; v_call: TRBV6-5; d_call: NA; j_call: TRBJ1-2; cdr3_aa: CASSSYRDWYGYTF; cdr3_nt: TGTGCCAGCAGTTCCTACAGGGATTGGTATGGCTACACCTTC
clone_size: few; v_call: TRBV4-3; d_call: NA; j_call: TRBJ1-1; cdr3_aa: CASSHRQKDTEAFF; cdr3_nt: TGCGCCAGCAGCCATAGGCAGAAGGACACTGAAGCTTTCTTT
clone_size: many; v_call: TRBV4-3; d_call: TRBD1; j_call: TRBJ1-2; cdr3_aa: CASSQGPTGGIYGYTF; cdr3_nt: TGCGCCAGCAGCCAAGGGCCTACAGGGGGTATCTATGGCTACACCTTC
clone_size: NA; v_call: TRBV7-2; d_call: TRBD2; j_call: TRBJ2-7; cdr3_aa: CASGRPSRGAYEQYF; cdr3_nt: TGTGCCAGCGGCCGACCCTCGCGGGGGGCCTACGAGCAGTACTTC
clone_size: few; v_call: TRBV5-5; d_call: TRBD1; j_call: TRBJ1-5; cdr3_aa: CASSLKSRRDRDQPQHF; cdr3_nt: TGTGCCAGCAGCTTGAAGTCAAGGCGGGACAGGGATCAGCCCCAGCATTTT
clone_size: many; v_call: TRBV12-3/TRBV12-4; d_call: NA; j_call: TRBJ1-5; cdr3_aa: CASSLGTRSPQHF; cdr3_nt: TGTGCCAGCAGTTTAGGCACAAGATCGCCCCAGCATTTT
clone_size: NA; v_call: TRBV14; d_call: NA; j_call: TRBJ1-6; cdr3_aa: CASSQVGSYNSPLHF; cdr3_nt: TGTGCCAGCAGCCAAGTGGGCAGCTATAATTCACCCCTCCACTTT
clone_size: NA; v_call: TRBV20-1; d_call: TRBD2; j_call: TRBJ2-7; cdr3_aa: CSVTSGRAYKQYF; cdr3_nt: TGCAGTGTTACCAGCGGGAGGGCCTACAAGCAGTACTTC
clone_size: once; v_call: TRBV15; d_call: TRBD2; j_call: TRBJ2-2; cdr3_aa: CATSRGRGELFF; cdr3_nt: TGTGCCACCAGCAGAGGTCGGGGGGAGTTGTTTTTT
clone_size: many; v_call: TRBV9; d_call: NA; j_call: TRBJ2-5; cdr3_aa: CASSVEEETQYF; cdr3_nt: TGTGCCAGCAGCGTAGAGGAGGAGACCCAGTACTTC
clone_size: few; v_call: TRBV19; d_call: TRBD1; j_call: TRBJ1-2; cdr3_aa: CASSPGQVSYGYTF; cdr3_nt: TGTGCCAGTAGTCCGGGACAGGTCTCTTATGGCTACACCTTC
clone_size: NA; v_call: TRBV7-9; d_call: NA; j_call: TRBJ1-1; cdr3_aa: CASTLYPGAISMNTEAFF; cdr3_nt: TGTGCCAGCACCTTATATCCTGGTGCCATTTCCATGAACACTGAAGCTTTCTTT
clone_size: NA; v_call: TRBV29-1; d_call: NA; j_call: TRBJ1-1; cdr3_aa: CSQGKVTEAFF; cdr3_nt: TGCAGCCAGGGTAAGGTCACTGAAGCTTTCTTT
clone_size: many; v_call: TRBV10-2; d_call: TRBD1; j_call: TRBJ1-5; cdr3_aa: CASSSDRGNQPQHF; cdr3_nt: TGCGCCAGCAGTAGCGACAGGGGCAATCAGCCCCAGCATTTT
clone_size: many; v_call: TRBV5-5; d_call: TRBD1; j_call: TRBJ2-5; cdr3_aa: CASGTAAELTQYF; cdr3_nt: TGTGCCAGCGGGACAGCGGCCGAATTGACCCAGTACTTC
clone_size: few; v_call: TRBV28; d_call: NA; j_call: TRBJ1-4; cdr3_aa: CASSSPQGKLSLFF; cdr3_nt: TGTGCCAGCAGTTCTCCCCAGGGGAAGTTGTCCCTGTTTTTT
clone_size: once; v_call: TRBV10-3; d_call: NA; j_call: TRBJ2-7; cdr3_aa: CASSPGTEPSYEQYF; cdr3_nt: TGTGCCAGCAGTCCCGGGACGGAGCCCTCCTACGAGCAGTACTTC
clone_size: NA; v_call: TRBV5-1; d_call: TRBD1; j_call: TRBJ1-2; cdr3_aa: CASSWTGNSGYTF; cdr3_nt: TGTGCCAGCAGTTGGACAGGGAACTCTGGCTACACCTTC
clone_size: many; v_call: TRBV13; d_call: NA; j_call: TRBJ1-4; cdr3_aa: CASSRGNEKLFF; cdr3_nt: TGTGCCAGCAGCAGGGGTAATGAAAAACTGTTTTTT
clone_size: few; v_call: TRBV6-5; d_call: NA; j_call: TRBJ1-2; cdr3_aa: CASLSCGGYTF; cdr3_nt: TGTGCCAGTTTGAGTTGTGGTGGCTACACCTTC
clone_size: many; v_call: TRBV10-3; d_call: TRBD1; j_call: TRBJ2-6; cdr3_aa: CAISGGQALNSGANVLTF; cdr3_nt: TGTGCCATCAGTGGGGGACAGGCTCTCAACTCTGGGGCCAACGTCCTGACTTTC
clone_size: many; v_call: TRBV6-6; d_call: NA; j_call: TRBJ2-5; cdr3_aa: CASSRRVLGTQYF; cdr3_nt: TGTGCCAGCAGTCGCCGGGTCCTGGGGACCCAGTACTTC
clone_size: NA; v_call: TRBV7-8; d_call: NA; j_call: TRBJ1-5; cdr3_aa: CASSQEPGAGREPQHF; cdr3_nt: TGCGCCAGCAGCCAAGAGCCAGGGGCTGGTAGAGAGCCCCAGCATTTT
clone_size: few; v_call: TRBV10-3; d_call: NA; j_call: TRBJ2-2; cdr3_aa: CAISDPQVLGELFF; cdr3_nt: TGTGCCATCAGTGATCCCCAGGTTCTCGGGGAGCTGTTTTTT
clone_size: NA; v_call: TRBV9; d_call: NA; j_call: TRBJ2-2; cdr3_aa: CASSVTGNNGELFF; cdr3_nt: TGTGCCAGCAGCGTTACTGGGAACAACGGGGAGCTGTTTTTT
clone_size: NA; v_call: TRBV29-1; d_call: NA; j_call: TRBJ2-7; cdr3_aa: CSVDARSYEQYF; cdr3_nt: TGCAGCGTTGACGCACGCTCCTACGAGCAGTACTTC
clone_size: NA; v_call: TRBV7-9; d_call: TRBD1; j_call: TRBJ2-2; cdr3_aa: CASSHGQGQGFIGPTGELFF; cdr3_nt: TGTGCCAGCAGCCACGGCCAGGGACAGGGTTTTATCGGCCCCACCGGGGAGCTGTTTTTT